This T cell receptor (beta chain) was sequenced in a study of identical twins. This clonotype turned up a few times. TCRdb analysed the 5' RACE reads with MiXCR anew, one entry per CDR3 protein. This sample yields approximately 1.8 million distinct CDR3 sequences, of which 32% are seen a single time; about 0.27% belongs to the top ten. The sample taken for sequencing was cord blood. This receptor was obtained from a newborn girl in good health.

CDR3 residues: CASSYPAGTLYEQYF. In DNA, the CDR3 is TGTGCCAGCAGTTACCCAGCGGGGACGTTGTACGAGCAGTACTTC. The chain employs TRBV6-2 or TRBV6-3 and TRBJ2-7; TRBD2 matches at 7 bases. The germline V gene encodes CDR1 MNHEY and CDR2 SVGEGT. J lost 4 bases, V lost 2 bases, and 8 bases had no gene match. There are 15 residues in the CDR3.